The sequence of this T cell receptor beta chain was determined in a study of beta chain features in type 1 diabetes. Study-level results: Healthy donors had naive, central memory and Treg TCRB repertoires that appeared less similar than those seen among patients.

This clone occurred a few times. Its antigen is as yet unknown. The CDR3 extends over 17 amino acids. The ends lost 4 bases at V and 2 bases at J; junction bases unmatched: 10. In germline, CDR1 is KGHSH, CDR2 LQKENI. Expressed TCRB transcripts were sequenced after all isolated RNA was converted to cDNA. This table comes from immunoSEQ multiplex PCR, and its TCRdb copy is limited to in-frame clones, with some not included. The table includes 38,000 or so clones, approximately 60% detected once. The genes are TRBV18 and TRBJ1-5, with 8 positions matching TRBD1. The TCR comes from a woman under 40 in good health. Sequencing was done on a sample of Tregs from blood. DNA for the CDR3: TGTGCCAGCTCACATGGACAGGGTGTGGGCGGCAATCAGCCCCAGCATTTT. Residues: CASSHGQGVGGNQPQHF.